Following are 29 T cell receptor beta chains from one sample sequenced in a study of blood T cell repertoires in COVID-19. Generated by immunoSEQ multiplex PCR, the TCRdb table keeps only in-frame clones and is missing some. The table includes 150,000 to 200,000 clones, 70% to 90% detected once. Input material: peripheral blood. All receptors come from a man aged 35 to 55 with active or convalescent COVID-19.

This chain uses TRBV30 with TRBJ2-5, with a possible D match to TRBD2 (5 bases). This CDR3 contains 13 residues. The germline V gene encodes CDR1 GTSNPN and CDR2 SVGIG (reference sequence). The V end was cut by 2 bases, the J end by 1 base, with 8 bases between. The CDR3 coding sequence is TGTGCCTGGAGTTCCGGGATCCAAGAGACCCAGTACTTC. This gives the protein CAWSSGIQETQYF.

The rearrangement uses TRBV5-6 and TRBJ1-4; tentatively, D is TRBD1 (5 bases). Germline V gene sequence: CDR1 SGHDT, CDR2 YYEEEE. V was trimmed by 0 bases and J by 3 bases, leaving 12 bases between them. The CDR3 is made up of 16 amino acids. CDR3 bases: TGTGCCAGCAGCTTGGGCGCAGGGTTGGCTAATGAAAAACTGTTTTTT. The encoded protein is CASSLGAGLANEKLFF.

The chain has TRBV18 and TRBJ2-4, with D possibly TRBD2 on 6 matching bases. V was cut by 4 bases and J by 6 bases, with 10 bases left in between. CDR1 KGHSH and CDR2 LQKENI come from the germline V gene. The CDR3 length is 13 residues. This chain's CDR3 is CASSLPGGNIQYF. The CDR3 coding sequence is TGTGCCAGCTCACTTCCCGGGGGAAACATTCAGTACTTC.

The chain couples TRBV21-1 to TRBJ2-6; the tabulated D call, TRBD1, remains unverified against the DNA. TRBV21-1 constitutes a pseudogene. This CDR3 region has 15 residues. CDR3 protein: CASRFDISGANVLTF. Written as DNA, the CDR3 is TGTGCCAGCAGATTCGACATCTCTGGGGCCAACGTCCTGACTTTC.

The genes are TRBV7-9 and TRBJ2-7; 8 nucleotides match TRBD1. The germline V gene encodes CDR1 SEHNR and CDR2 FQNEAQ (reference sequence). The CDR3 is 16 residues long. V lost 5 bases, J lost 4 bases, and 13 bases stayed unmatched. The CDR3 loop is CASSHAGQGAKYEQYF. CDR3 nucleotide sequence: TGTGCCAGCAGCCATGCGGGGCAGGGGGCAAAGTACGAGCAGTACTTC.

The rearrangement links TRBV7-9 to TRBJ2-5; D is possibly TRBD2 (5 bases). There are 15 residues in the CDR3. Germline V CDR1 and CDR2: SEHNR, FQNEAQ (reference sequence). V lost 1 base and J lost 3, with 12 bases in between. The CDR3 DNA follows: TGTGCCAGCAGCTTAGAGCCGGGGTGGAAAGAGACCCAGTACTTC. It translates to CASSLEPGWKETQYF. Supplemented by reference TRBV7-9 and TRBJ2-5, the full variable domain reads DTGVSQNPRHKITKRGQNVTFRCDPISEHNRLYWYRQTLGQGPEFLTYFQNEAQLEKSRLLSDRFSAERPKGSFSTLEIQRTEQGDSAMYLCASSLEPGWKETQYFGPGTRLLVL.

The chain combines TRBV10-2 with TRBJ2-5, with D unclear. The CDR3 has 13 residues. Germline assignment: CDR1 WSHSY and CDR2 SAAADI. V lost 10 bases, J lost 0 bases, and 12 bases lay in between. The CDR3 sequence: CATQFSYQETQYF. DNA of the CDR3: TGCGCCACTCAGTTCTCCTACCAAGAGACCCAGTACTTC.

V gene TRBV5-6 combines with J gene TRBJ1-3; D unclear. This CDR3 is 17 amino acids long. Per germline, CDR1 SGHDT and CDR2 YYEEEE. Trimming pared 0 bases from V and 0 bases from J, leaving 13 bases between. CDR3 in amino acids: CASSLGRRSSSGNTIYF. CDR3 coding DNA: TGTGCCAGCAGCTTGGGAAGGAGGTCGAGCTCTGGAAACACCATATATTTT.

The V call is TRBV9, the J call TRBJ2-3, with no clear D. This CDR3 has 16 amino acids. Trimming removed 4 bases from V and 6 bases from J, with 21 bases in between. Germline V lookup: CDR1 SGDLS, CDR2 YYNGEE. The CDR3 loop is CASSPRSVPLRDTQYF. CDR3 coding DNA: TGTGCCAGCAGCCCGAGATCCGTACCCCTGCGGGATACGCAGTATTTT.

This chain links TRBV10-3 with TRBJ1-3; D not certain. V was pared by 5 bases and J by 0 bases, with 14 bases between. The V gene's germline CDR1 is ENHRY and CDR2 SYGVKD. The CDR3 length is 16 residues. Here the CDR3 reads CAISPTGSASGNTIYF. The CDR3, as DNA: TGTGCCATCAGTCCTACGGGGTCAGCCTCTGGAAACACCATATATTTT.

This CDR3 is CASRSGTGVYTGELFF. In DNA, the CDR3 is TGCGCCAGCAGGTCCGGGACAGGGGTTTACACCGGGGAGCTGTTTTTT. This chain connects TRBV5-1 to TRBJ2-2; 10 bases fit TRBD1. V shed 5 bases and J 3 bases; nucleotides not matched to a gene: 7. The CDR3 runs to 16 residues. The germline V gene has CDR1 SGHRS and CDR2 YFSETQ. The entire variable domain, with the rest obtained from reference TRBV5-1 and TRBJ2-2, is as follows: KAGVTQTPRYLIKTRGQQVTLSCSPISGHRSVSWYQQTPGQGLQFLFEYFSETQRNKGNFPGRFSGRQFSNSRSEMNVSTLELGDSALYLCASRSGTGVYTGELFFGEGSRLTVL.

This clone was counted at least ten times. The chain couples TRBV30 to TRBJ1-5; perhaps TRBD1 as D (5 bases). Looked up from germline, CDR1 is GTSNPN and CDR2 is SVGIG (reference sequence). The CDR3 covers 15 residues. V lost 5 bases and J lost 6, with 20 bases in between. CDR3: CAWRASGEESQPQHF. As DNA, the CDR3 is TGTGCCTGGCGCGCTTCGGGGGAAGAGAGTCAGCCCCAGCATTTT.

The V call is TRBV7-9, the J call TRBJ2-5; D might be TRBD2 (6 bases). Looked up from germline, CDR1 is SEHNR and CDR2 is FQNEAQ (reference sequence). The CDR3 loop spans 15 amino acids. V was pared by 1 base and J by 3 bases, with 12 bases between. The CDR3, as DNA: TGTGCCAGCAGCTTAGTTAGTCGGGGGAAAGAGACCCAGTACTTC. As protein: CASSLVSRGKETQYF.

The chain uses TRBV2 and TRBJ2-3; D is perhaps TRBD1 (9 bases). The CDR3 spans 15 residues. V was cut by 7 bases and J by 3 bases, with 17 bases left in between. Germline loops: CDR1 SNHLY, CDR2 FYNNEI. CDR3 loop: CASTPGGTGTDTQYF. The CDR3 bases are TGTGCCAGCACCCCGGGGGGGACAGGGACAGATACGCAGTATTTT.

V gene TRBV29-1 combines with J gene TRBJ2-7; the D gene is possibly TRBD1 (5 bases). CDR3 size: 11 residues. Germline V gene sequence: CDR1 SQVTM, CDR2 ANQGSEA. V was clipped by 4 bases and J by 5 bases, with 9 bases between them. The DNA for the CDR3 is TGCAGCGTTGTACAGGACCACGAGCAGTACTTC. It codes for CSVVQDHEQYF.

The chain combines TRBV4-1 with TRBJ2-7, with 12 positions matching TRBD2. CDR1 is MGHRA, CDR2 YSYEKL, per germline. CDR3 length equals 14 residues. V shed 4 bases and J 2 bases; nucleotides not matched to a gene: 0. This CDR3 reads CASSRTSGAYEQYF. CDR3 nucleotides: TGCGCCAGCAGCCGGACTAGCGGGGCCTACGAGCAGTACTTC.

The V call is TRBV18, the J call TRBJ1-4; maybe TRBD1 (5 bases). The V and J ends lost 2 bases and 0 bases respectively, with 10 bases between them. This CDR3 contains 16 residues. Germline V gene data show CDR1 as KGHSH and CDR2 as LQKENI. CDR3 bases: TGTGCCAGCTCACCAAGGAGGGGAACAACTAATGAAAAACTGTTTTTT. It translates to CASSPRRGTTNEKLFF. Complete variable domain (other parts from reference TRBV18 and TRBJ1-4): NAGVMQNPRHLVRRRGQEARLRCSPMKGHSHVYWYRQLPEEGLKFMVYLQKENIIDESGMPKERFSAEFPKEGPSILRIQQVVRGDSAAYFCASSPRRGTTNEKLFFGSGTQLSVL.

The chain couples TRBV27 to TRBJ2-7, with 10 bases aligning to TRBD1. CDR3 size: 17 residues. Germline trimming cut 7 bases from V and 0 bases from J; bases unmatched to any gene: 12. Germline V gene sequence: CDR1 MNHEY, CDR2 SMNVEV (reference sequence). Here the CDR3 reads CASNPLAGTGVSYEQYF. As DNA, the CDR3 is TGTGCCAGCAATCCCCTCGCCGGGACAGGGGTCTCCTACGAGCAGTACTTC.

This sequence joins TRBV4-1 and TRBJ1-2; 10 bases align to TRBD1. The CDR3 runs 14 residues. CDR1 and CDR2 (germline): MGHRA, YSYEKL. V trimming: 3 bases; J trimming: 9 bases; junction bases outside the gene matches: 7. Here the CDR3 DNA reads TGCGCCAGCAGCCAGGGGACAGGGGCTGCGAGCTACACCTTC. Translated, it gives CASSQGTGAASYTF.

The chain couples TRBV29-1 to TRBJ1-2, with 10 bases identical to TRBD1. This CDR3 is 15 amino acids long. The germline gives CDR1 SQVTM, CDR2 ANQGSEA. The junction had 7 bases not matched to a gene; V was cut back by 3 bases and J by 3 bases. The CDR3 loop is CSVDLGQGGDYGYTF. In DNA form, the CDR3 reads TGCAGCGTTGACCTCGGACAGGGGGGGGACTATGGCTACACCTTC.

This chain joins TRBV5-5 and TRBJ1-1, with 10 bases matching TRBD1. Germline V gene lookup returns CDR1 SGHKS and CDR2 YYEKEE (reference sequence). This CDR3 comprises 17 residues. J lost 10 bases, V lost 3 bases, and 18 bases had no gene match. In DNA form, the CDR3 reads TGTGCCAGCAGCTCATTGCCGGGACAGGGGCTCTCAGGGGGAGCTTTCTTT. Protein sequence: CASSSLPGQGLSGGAFF.

The V and J genes are TRBV6-5 and TRBJ1-1; D possibly corresponds to TRBD1 (5 bases). With 7 bases removed from V and 2 bases from J, the gap between germline ends came to 17 bases. The CDR3 sequence is 15 residues long. Per the germline V gene, CDR1 is MNHEY and CDR2 is SVGAGI. Written as DNA, the CDR3 is TGTGCCAGCAACGACGGGACTCTTACTAACACTGAAGCTTTCTTT. Translated, it gives CASNDGTLTNTEAFF.

The chain couples TRBV5-6 to TRBJ1-2; D is perhaps TRBD1 (6 bases). Trimming left V 0 bases short and J 7 bases short, with 16 bases between. The CDR3 length is 15 residues. In germline, CDR1 is SGHDT, CDR2 YYEEEE. The CDR3 coding sequence is TGTGCCAGCAGCTTGGTTTTTCCAACAGGGAGTGGCTACACCTTC. Translation: CASSLVFPTGSGYTF.

The chain employs TRBV7-2 and TRBJ1-3; no clear D gene. The germline gives CDR1 SGHTA, CDR2 FQGNSA. Trimming took 2 bases from V and 6 from J, leaving 14 bases between them. This CDR3 is 15 amino acids long. CDR3 region: CASSLTGGTTNTIYF. The CDR3 DNA sequence: TGTGCCAGCAGCTTAACTGGTGGAACTACAAACACCATATATTTT.

V gene TRBV30 combines with J gene TRBJ2-1; unclear D gene. The ends were cut back, 1 base at V and 0 bases at J, with 16 bases in the middle. Germline CDR1 GTSNPN, CDR2 SVGIG (reference sequence). The CDR3 is 17 amino acids. CDR3 DNA: TGTGCCTGGAGTGGACGACCACAGTATACCTCCTACAATGAGCAGTTCTTC. Protein product: CAWSGRPQYTSYNEQFF.

The chain combines TRBV7-2 with TRBJ2-5; TRBD2 is a possible D gene (7 bases). V was pared by 5 bases and J by 2 bases, with 12 bases between. The V gene's germline CDR1 is SGHTA and CDR2 FQGNSA. This CDR3 has 14 amino acids. For the CDR3, the DNA is TGTGCCAGCAGCCGGGGGGCCAAACAAGAGACCCAGTACTTC. Its protein product is CASSRGAKQETQYF.

The chain recombines TRBV3-1 (or the pseudogene TRBV3-2) with TRBJ2-7; D might be TRBD1 (5 bases). V lost 4 bases and J 6 bases, leaving 13 bases between the germline ends. The CDR3 contains 13 residues. Per germline, CDR1 LGHDT and CDR2 YNNKEL (reference sequence). Here the CDR3 reads CASSPGLRGEQYF. The CDR3 DNA sequence: TGTGCCAGCAGCCCAGGTCTAAGGGGCGAGCAGTACTTC.

This clone appeared a single time. The chain couples TRBV5-1 to TRBJ1-1; no clear D gene. CDR1 is SGHRS, CDR2 YFSETQ, per germline. The CDR3 has 12 amino acids. Trimming shortened V by 0 bases and J by 4 bases, and 4 bases separated the two germline ends. The CDR3 is CASSLDGTEAFF. CDR3 DNA sequence: TGCGCCAGCAGCTTGGACGGCACTGAAGCTTTCTTT.

The chain's CDR3 is CASSLLNQPQHF. CDR3 nucleotide sequence: TGTGCCAGCAGTTTATTAAATCAGCCCCAGCATTTT. The genes are TRBV28 and TRBJ1-5; D is unclear. This CDR3 contains 12 residues. The germline gives CDR1 MDHEN, CDR2 SYDVKM. V was cut by 1 base and J by 4 bases, with 2 bases left in between.